These 6 T cell receptor beta chains were sequenced from one sample in a study of T-cell memory formation after mild COVID-19. TCRdb itself ran the 5' RACE reads through MiXCR, one entry per CDR3 protein. The sample yields hundreds of thousands of distinct CDR3 sequences, 18% seen once. Sequenced material: PBMCs or a T cell subset sorted from them (not recorded which). The receptors shown here come from a man younger than 35 who had mild COVID-19 (a few samples of this study predate the infection). Cell type and time point are not known.

This clonotype showed up just a few times. The chain combines TRBV5-4 with TRBJ2-3; D is ambiguous. Germline CDR1 reads SGHNT; CDR2 reads YYREEE (reference sequence). The CDR3 is 13 amino acids. CDR3 nucleotide sequence: TGTGCGACCAGACTGGGGAGCACAGATACGCAGTATTTT. Translation: CATRLGSTDTQYF.

The V and J genes are TRBV20-1 and TRBJ1-6, with D unclear. CDR3 length: 16 amino acids. The ends were cut back, 6 bases at V and 4 bases at J, with 19 bases in the middle. CDR1 is DFQATT, CDR2 SNEGSKA, per germline (reference sequence). The CDR3 DNA reads as TGCAGTGCCAACTCAGCCGTGAAGCTTTATAATTCACCCCTCCACTTT. Amino acids: CSANSAVKLYNSPLHF.

The chain combines TRBV5-1 with TRBJ2-7; no definite D call. Germline CDR1 reads SGHRS; CDR2 reads YFSETQ. The V end lost 3 bases, the J end lost 3 bases, and 10 bases lay between the germline ends. CDR3 length: 13 residues. The CDR3 reads CASSSALFYEQYF. For the CDR3, the DNA is TGCGCCAGCAGCTCGGCCCTCTTCTACGAGCAGTACTTC.

This clonotype was seen ten or more times. The DNA for the CDR3 is TGTGCCAGCAGCCCCCTCGGCACTGAAGCTTTCTTT. This encodes CASSPLGTEAFF. The V call is TRBV6-1, the J call TRBJ1-1, with D unclear. This CDR3 has 12 amino acids. Trimming took off 6 bases at V and 4 bases at J, with 9 bases between the two ends. From germline, CDR1 is MNHNS and CDR2 SASEGT.

The chain is built from TRBV28 and TRBJ2-6; D not resolved. The CDR3 consists of 19 residues. V lost 1 base and J 0 bases, leaving 16 bases between the germline ends. CDR1 is MDHEN and CDR2 is SYDVKM in the germline V gene. The CDR3 region has the DNA TGTGCCAGCAGTTTATTAAGCTTGAGGATCCTCTCTGGGGCCAACGTCCTGACTTTC. Translated: CASSLLSLRILSGANVLTF.

The chain combines TRBV18 with TRBJ2-1; D may be TRBD2 (6 bases). This CDR3 region has 16 residues. CDR1 and CDR2 (germline): KGHSH, LQKENI. Trimming cost V 0 bases and J 0 bases, with 9 bases left between them. This chain's CDR3 is CASSPPEGSSYNEQFF. The CDR3 DNA reads TGTGCCAGCTCACCACCGGAGGGGAGCTCCTACAATGAGCAGTTCTTC.